Listed below are T cell receptor beta chains from one sample, sequenced in a study of identifying expanded T cells in peripheral blood. Here immunoSEQ multiplex PCR was the method, and the copy in TCRdb shows in-frame clones only, minus some. Here the sample spans about 97,000 clones, about 91% being singletons. The sample was blood. Receptor source: a person aged 18 to 75 in good health. The CDR3 runs from the conserved cysteine through the conserved F or W. Each record gives: V gene, J gene, clone size, D gene, CDR3 protein, CDR3 DNA. A D gene is named only where the DNA matches it firmly. A row's size may be missing; if present it is once, few, many or a size class.

>TRBV28|TRBJ2-7|-|-
CASSPGGALVGEQYF
TGTGCCAGCAGTCCCGGAGGGGCCCTAGTTGGCGAGCAGTACTTC
>TRBV2|TRBJ2-1|-|TRBD2
CASTLGLAGGYEQFF
TGTGCCAGCACACTCGGACTAGCGGGAGGCTATGAGCAGTTCTTC
>TRBV11-3|TRBJ1-1|once|-
CASSLGSGNTEAFF
TGTGCCAGCAGCTTAGGGTCCGGGAACACTGAAGCTTTCTTT
>TRBV19|TRBJ1-2|-|TRBD1
CASSPQTGIFYGYTF
TGTGCCAGTAGTCCCCAGACAGGGATTTTCTATGGCTACACCTTC
>TRBV10-2|TRBJ2-5|-|-
CASSGPGKETQYF
TGCGCCAGCAGTGGTCCAGGCAAAGAGACCCAGTACTTC
>TRBV6-5|TRBJ2-3|once|-
CASRLRIWGDTQYF
TGTGCCAGCAGACTTCGAATCTGGGGGGATACGCAGTATTTT
>TRBV4-2|TRBJ1-1|few|-
CASSQRAPTEAFF
TGTGCCAGCAGCCAGAGAGCACCTACTGAAGCTTTCTTT
>TRBV5-1|TRBJ2-5|-|-
CASTRGGGAETQYF
TGCGCCAGCACTCGTGGGGGAGGCGCCGAGACCCAGTACTTC
>TRBV30|TRBJ1-4|few|-
CAWSTDMGEKLFF
TGTGCCTGGAGTACGGATATGGGAGAAAAACTGTTTTTT
>TRBV28|TRBJ1-6|-|TRBD1
CASSPGTGRSPLHF
TGTGCCAGCAGCCCCGGGACAGGGCGTTCACCCCTCCACTTT
>TRBV23-1|TRBJ1-2|-|-
CASSQSWGGGYGYTF
TGCGCCAGCAGTCAATCATGGGGTGGGGGCTATGGCTACACCTTC
>TRBV6-4|TRBJ2-7|-|TRBD1
CASSVRTGPYEQYF
TGTGCCAGCAGTGTTAGGACAGGGCCCTACGAGCAGTACTTC
>TRBV5-1|TRBJ2-1|once|-
CASSPNERGREEQFF
TGCGCCAGCAGCCCCAACGAGAGGGGACGGGAAGAGCAGTTCTTC
>TRBV6-5|TRBJ2-3|-|-
CASSVQGFGTQYF
TGTGCCAGCAGTGTACAGGGTTTTGGTACGCAGTATTTT
>TRBV4-2|TRBJ1-1|-|-
CASSPRAAGYTEAFF
TGTGCCAGCAGCCCGAGGGCCGCGGGGTACACTGAAGCTTTCTTT
>TRBV20-1|TRBJ2-4|-|-
CSASKPPIQYF
TGCAGTGCCTCGAAGCCACCCATTCAGTACTTC
>TRBV6-6|TRBJ1-5|-|-
CASRKQGNSNQPQHF
TGTGCCAGCAGAAAACAGGGAAATAGCAATCAGCCCCAGCATTTT
>TRBV5-1|TRBJ2-1|-|-
CASSSRRGNEQFF
TGCGCCAGCAGCTCCCGCAGGGGCAATGAGCAGTTCTTC
>TRBV6-1|TRBJ1-5|-|-
CASSGWGGQPQHF
TGTGCCAGCAGTGGATGGGGGGGTCAGCCCCAGCATTTT
>TRBV5-1|TRBJ2-5|once|TRBD2
CASTASGSLEETQYF
TGCGCCAGCACGGCTAGCGGGAGTTTAGAAGAGACCCAGTACTTC
>TRBV11-2|TRBJ1-6|few|TRBD1
CASGTGQYSPLHF
TGTGCCAGCGGGACAGGGCAATATTCACCCCTCCACTTT
>TRBV7-9|TRBJ1-4|-|-
CASSLGGDEKLFF
TGTGCCAGCAGCTTGGGAGGCGATGAAAAACTGTTTTTT
>TRBV27|TRBJ1-1|-|-
CASSLSGEGAGEAFF
TGTGCCAGCAGTTTATCCGGCGAAGGGGCAGGTGAAGCTTTCTTT
>TRBV5-1|TRBJ2-3|-|TRBD2
CASSLGLAGLQYF
TGCGCCAGCAGCTTGGGACTAGCGGGTCTGCAGTATTTT
>TRBV27|TRBJ1-2|-|TRBD1
CASSPQDRPYGYTF
TGTGCCAGCAGTCCGCAGGACAGGCCCTATGGCTACACCTTC
>TRBV28|TRBJ2-5|few|TRBD2
CASSRRDRGEETQYF
TGTGCCAGCAGCCGCCGGGACCGGGGGGAAGAGACCCAGTACTTC
>TRBV14|TRBJ1-2|-|-
CASSQEWTIGYTF
TGTGCCAGCAGCCAAGAATGGACAATCGGCTACACCTTC
>TRBV7-9|TRBJ1-2|-|TRBD1
CASSSFLGQGEGYTF
TGTGCCAGCAGCTCATTCCTCGGACAGGGGGAAGGCTACACCTTC
>TRBV28|TRBJ2-3|few|TRBD2
CASSFGGSSTDTQYF
TGTGCCAGCAGTTTCGGCGGGAGTAGCACAGATACGCAGTATTTT
>TRBV5-4|TRBJ2-5|once|TRBD2
CASSSREGGETQYF
TGTGCCAGCAGCTCACGGGAGGGCGGAGAGACCCAGTACTTC
>TRBV5-1|TRBJ1-4|-|TRBD1
CASSFGDRGHEKLFF
TGCGCCAGCAGCTTCGGAGACAGGGGACATGAAAAACTGTTTTTT
>TRBV4-3|TRBJ2-1|-|-
CASSQYVTKELTERNNEQFF
TGCGCCAGCAGCCAATACGTAACCAAGGAGTTGACAGAAAGAAACAATGAGCAGTTCTTC
>TRBV6-6|TRBJ2-1|-|-
CASSLRYNEQFF
TGTGCCAGCAGCCTAAGGTACAATGAGCAGTTCTTC
>TRBV7-3|TRBJ2-1|-|TRBD2
CASSLSSGSYNEQFF
TGTGCCAGCAGCTTATCTAGCGGGAGCTACAATGAGCAGTTCTTC
>TRBV19|TRBJ1-3|-|-
CASSIEGLTGNTIYF
TGTGCCAGTAGTATTGAGGGGCTAACTGGAAACACCATATATTTT
>TRBV7-2|TRBJ2-4|-|-
CASSLDKGDIQYF
TGTGCCAGCAGCCTGGACAAAGGGGACATTCAGTACTTC
>TRBV28|TRBJ2-7|-|TRBD1
CASSPLTGSGSYEQYF
TGTGCCAGCAGCCCCCTGACAGGGAGTGGGTCCTACGAGCAGTACTTC
>TRBV28|TRBJ2-7|-|-
CASSPPGYEQYF
TGTGCCAGCAGCCCGCCAGGGTACGAGCAGTACTTC
>TRBV7-2|TRBJ2-5|-|TRBD2
CASSQKLAGGETQYF
TGTGCCAGCAGCCAAAAGTTAGCGGGGGGAGAGACCCAGTACTTC
>TRBV7-9|TRBJ2-7|-|TRBD1
CASSPPVGQGVGEQYF
TGTGCCAGCAGCCCCCCTGTAGGACAGGGGGTCGGCGAGCAGTACTTC
>TRBV11-2|TRBJ2-3|-|-
CASSPERDTQYF
TGTGCCAGCAGCCCAGAGCGGGATACGCAGTATTTT
>TRBV6-4|TRBJ2-1|-|-
CASSGGQPGYNEQFF
TGTGCCAGCAGTGGAGGCCAGCCAGGCTACAATGAGCAGTTCTTC
>TRBV30|TRBJ2-3|-|TRBD2
CATQEVSTSLTDTQYF
TGTGCCACCCAGGAGGTATCGACTAGCCTCACAGATACGCAGTATTTT
>TRBV5-1|TRBJ2-5|once|-
CASSLVYALRETQYF
TGCGCCAGCAGCTTGGTGTACGCCCTAAGAGAGACCCAGTACTTC
>TRBV27|TRBJ2-3|-|TRBD2
CASSSLSRGVTDTQYF
TGTGCCAGCAGTTCCCTCTCGCGGGGGGTTACAGATACGCAGTATTTT
>TRBV20-1|TRBJ2-7|-|TRBD2
CSAKREGEQYF
TGCAGTGCAAAGCGGGAGGGTGAGCAGTACTTC
>TRBV4-1|TRBJ1-5|few|TRBD1
CASSQDNDREGQPQHF
TGCGCCAGCAGCCAAGATAACGACAGGGAGGGACAGCCCCAGCATTTT
>TRBV6-5|TRBJ2-7|-|-
CASSYSRTDYEQYF
TGTGCCAGCAGTTACTCGCGGACAGACTACGAGCAGTACTTC
>TRBV5-1|TRBJ2-3|-|-
CASSLAQPTDTQYF
TGCGCCAGCAGCTTGGCCCAACCCACAGATACGCAGTATTTT
>TRBV2|TRBJ1-3|-|TRBD1
CASRVTGEAGNTIYF
TGTGCCAGCAGGGTAACAGGGGAGGCTGGAAACACCATATATTTT
>TRBV7-9|TRBJ2-2|-|-
CASSPGFITGELFF
TGTGCCAGCAGCCCAGGTTTTATCACCGGGGAGCTGTTTTTT
>TRBV6-6|TRBJ2-7|once|-
CASIGGSSYEQYF
TGTGCCAGCATAGGAGGGAGCTCCTACGAGCAGTACTTC
>TRBV28|TRBJ1-2|-|-
CASSARGGRDGYTF
TGTGCCAGCAGCGCGAGGGGAGGTAGGGATGGCTACACCTTC
>TRBV7-6|TRBJ1-4|-|-
CASSDETLDGEKLFF
TGTGCCAGCAGCGACGAGACCCTTGACGGTGAAAAACTGTTTTTT
>TRBV7-9|TRBJ1-2|-|-
CASSSTFAGVYGYTF
TGTGCCAGCAGCTCCACCTTTGCCGGAGTCTATGGCTACACCTTC
>TRBV5-1|TRBJ1-5|-|-
CASSSQGFGQPQHF
TGCGCCAGCAGCTCCCAGGGTTTTGGTCAGCCCCAGCATTTT
>TRBV19|TRBJ1-5|-|-
CASSIGSRGEPQHF
TGTGCCAGTAGTATAGGCAGCCGCGGAGAGCCCCAGCATTTT
>TRBV27|TRBJ2-7|-|TRBD1
CASSPGQGKGEQYF
TGTGCCAGCAGCCCTGGACAGGGGAAGGGCGAGCAGTACTTC
>TRBV7-2|TRBJ2-6|once|-
CASSPQYSGANVLTF
TGTGCCAGCAGCCCGCAGTACTCTGGGGCCAACGTCCTGACTTTC